Each of the 5 T cell receptor beta chains below was sequenced from the same sample in a study of blood T cell repertoires in COVID-19. Only in-frame clones appear in the TCRdb table, and some are missing; sequencing was by immunoSEQ multiplex PCR. The sample carries around 300,000 clones, approximately 83% recorded once. Sequenced material: peripheral blood. These receptors originate from a woman between 65 and 79 years old with acute or convalescent COVID-19.

V usage is TRBV2 and J usage is TRBJ2-6; no clear D gene. CDR1 and CDR2 from the germline V gene are SNHLY and FYNNEI. Trimming shortened V by 4 bases and J by 2 bases, and 6 bases separated the two germline ends. The CDR3 is 14 residues long. CDR3 region: CASSVGPGANVLTF. CDR3 nucleotides: TGTGCCAGCAGTGTTGGGCCTGGGGCCAACGTCCTGACTTTC.

The chain uses TRBV9 and TRBJ1-3; 7 nucleotides agree with TRBD1. This CDR3 is 16 amino acids long. Germline V gene lookup returns CDR1 SGDLS and CDR2 YYNGEE. The V gene end was trimmed by 1 base and the J gene end by 1 base; junction bases not matched to a gene: 5. CDR3 region: CASSVRGLVSGNTIYF. As DNA, the CDR3 is TGTGCCAGCAGCGTAAGGGGGCTCGTTTCTGGAAACACCATATATTTT.

V is TRBV3-1 (or the pseudogene TRBV3-2) and J is TRBJ2-1; 8 nucleotides line up with TRBD2. J was trimmed by 8 bases and V by 8 bases; bases with no gene match: 14. CDR1 and CDR2 from the germline V gene are LGHDT and YNNKEL (reference sequence). The CDR3 consists of 15 residues. Here the CDR3 reads CASARGGRGYYEQFF. CDR3 nucleotides: TGTGCCAGCGCCCGGGGGGGCAGGGGATACTATGAGCAGTTCTTC.

The genes are TRBV18 and TRBJ2-3, with 8 bases fitting TRBD2. Trimming took 5 bases from V and 1 from J; bases not matched to a gene: 2. The CDR3 is made up of 14 amino acids. The V gene's germline CDR1 is KGHSH and CDR2 LQKENI. The CDR3 region is CASSKTSGTDTQYF. In DNA, the CDR3 is TGTGCCAGCTCAAAGACTAGCGGCACAGATACGCAGTATTTT. The full variable domain, with the rest looked up from reference TRBV18 and TRBJ2-3, is NAGVMQNPRHLVRRRGQEARLRCSPMKGHSHVYWYRQLPEEGLKFMVYLQKENIIDESGMPKERFSAEFPKEGPSILRIQQVVRGDSAAYFCASSKTSGTDTQYFGPGTRLTVL.

The sample holds one count of this clone. J is TRBJ1-1 and V is TRBV11-1; no clear D. From germline, CDR1 is SGHAT and CDR2 FQDESV (reference sequence). CDR3 length: 13 residues. Trimming pared 3 bases from V and 5 bases from J, leaving 10 bases between. CDR3 sequence (DNA): TGTGCCAGCAGCTTGTGGAGGCAAACTGAAGCTTTCTTT. As protein: CASSLWRQTEAFF.